A selection of T cell receptor beta chains follows, all from one sample in a study of Graves' ophthalmopathy and Graves' hyperthyroidism. One entry per CDR3 protein results from TCRdb running MiXCR on the multiplex PCR reads. Here the sample spans some 250,000 distinct CDR3 sequences, 40% to 50% being singletons. Sequences were obtained from peripheral blood. The receptor source for this set is an adult man with Graves' ophthalmopathy. CDR3s include the opening cysteine and the closing phenylalanine or tryptophan. D genes are given only for firm matches. Clone size is given for some rows only: seen once, a few or many times, or a class if the clone is expanded.

>few|TRBV2|NA|TRBJ2-7
TGTGCCAGCGGGATCCGCGAGCAGTACTTC
CASGIREQYF
>many|TRBV7-3|TRBD1|TRBJ1-5
TGTGCCAGCAGCTTGGACAGGGATCAGCCCCAGCATTTT
CASSLDRDQPQHF
>many|TRBV5-1|NA|TRBJ2-7
TGCGCCAGCAGCTTGGCCGGACAGTACGAGCAGTACTTC
CASSLAGQYEQYF
>NA|TRBV29-1|NA|TRBJ2-1
TGCAGCGTTGACGGAGGGGCAGGCAATGAGCAGTTCTTC
CSVDGGAGNEQFF
>NA|TRBV5-1|NA|TRBJ2-2
TGCGCCAGCAGCCCGGACGGACACACCGGGGAGCTGTTTTTT
CASSPDGHTGELFF
>few|TRBV7-8|NA|TRBJ2-5
TGTGCCAGCAGCCCCGATCGGGACGGTTGGTACCAAGAGACCCAGTACTTC
CASSPDRDGWYQETQYF
>NA|TRBV11-3|NA|TRBJ1-1
TGTGCCACGTCGGACAGGAACACTGAAGCTTTCTTT
CATSDRNTEAFF
>NA|TRBV29-1|NA|TRBJ2-7
TGCAGCGTTCCTGCCTGGGTAGGGGACGAGCAGTACTTC
CSVPAWVGDEQYF
>few|TRBV29-1|NA|TRBJ2-3
TGCAGCCTCAAGTGGGGGCCAGATACGCAGTATTTT
CSLKWGPDTQYF
>NA|TRBV19|NA|TRBJ1-1
TGTGCTAGTAGGGTTTTCACTGAAGCTTTCTTT
CASRVFTEAFF
>NA|TRBV5-1|NA|TRBJ2-2
TGCGCCAGCAGCTTGGCCGGCGGCACCCGGGAGCTGTTTTTT
CASSLAGGTRELFF
>NA|TRBV2|NA|TRBJ1-1
TGTGCCAGCGGATCTGGCCCTATCATGAACACTGAAGTTAAGGATTACACTGAAGCTTTCTTT
CASGSGPIMNTEVKDYTEAFF
>NA|TRBV10-3|NA|TRBJ1-1
TGTGCCAGCAGTTCCCAAAGGGGCAACACTGAAGCTTTCTTT
CASSSQRGNTEAFF
>NA|TRBV19|NA|TRBJ2-3
TGTGCCAGTAGTATGCGGAGCGGAACCACAGATACGCAGTATTTT
CASSMRSGTTDTQYF
>once|TRBV4-2|NA|TRBJ2-5
TGTGCCAGCAGCTCAAGGGCCGGTAGACCGGAGACCCAGTACTTC
CASSSRAGRPETQYF
>NA|TRBV2|NA|TRBJ2-1
TGTGCCAGCAGAGCGGGACAGAGCTCCTACAATGAGCAGTTCTTC
CASRAGQSSYNEQFF
>NA|TRBV10-1|NA|TRBJ1-1
TGCGCCAGCAGGAATGCCCAGAACACTGAAGCTTTCTTT
CASRNAQNTEAFF
>NA|TRBV6-5|NA|TRBJ2-7
TGTGCCAGCAGTTACCGCCCGCGCGAGCAGTACTTC
CASSYRPREQYF
>few|TRBV7-9|TRBD1|TRBJ1-2
TGTGCCAGCAGCCGACAGGGGAGGAACTATGGCTACACCTTC
CASSRQGRNYGYTF
>NA|TRBV2|NA|TRBJ1-1
TGTGCCAGCACTCTCTTCTACGTGAACACTGAAGCTTTCTTT
CASTLFYVNTEAFF
>NA|TRBV2|NA|TRBJ2-1
TGTGCCAGCCGCCCGAAGGGCTCCTACAATGAGCAGTTCTTC
CASRPKGSYNEQFF
>few|TRBV29-1|NA|TRBJ2-7
TGCAGCGTTCACGCGAAGGGGGGTGAGCAGTACTTC
CSVHAKGGEQYF
>NA|TRBV9|NA|TRBJ1-2
TGTGCCAGCAGCGTAGACTCGGACAGCCGATATGGCTACACCTTC
CASSVDSDSRYGYTF
>NA|TRBV2|NA|TRBJ1-5
TGTGCCAGCAGCAGACAGACTAGCATTCAGCCCCAGCATTTT
CASSRQTSIQPQHF
>few|TRBV5-1|NA|TRBJ2-7
TGCGCCAGCAGCTACCAGGACCCCTCCTACGAGCAGTACTTC
CASSYQDPSYEQYF
>few|TRBV27|NA|TRBJ1-2
TGTGCCAGCAGTCCAGGGTCGTGGGTTGGCTACACCTTC
CASSPGSWVGYTF
>NA|TRBV15|NA|TRBJ2-5
TGTGCCACCAGCAGAGAGGGAGAGGGCCAAGAGACCCAGTACTTC
CATSREGEGQETQYF
>many|TRBV2|NA|TRBJ1-5
TGTGCCAGCAGTGCGGTGGCTGGGGGCAGCTATCAGCCCCAGCATTTT
CASSAVAGGSYQPQHF
>few|TRBV24-1|TRBD2|TRBJ2-2
TGTGCCACCAGTGACCCGGGACTAGCGAACACCGGGGAGCTGTTTTTT
CATSDPGLANTGELFF
>NA|TRBV19|NA|TRBJ1-4
TGTGCCAGTAGGAGAACAGCTAATGAAAAACTGTTTTTT
CASRRTANEKLFF
>NA|TRBV6-4|NA|TRBJ2-5
TGTGCCAGCAGTACAGCGGGACAGCTACAGGAGACCCAGTACTTC
CASSTAGQLQETQYF
>NA|TRBV5-1|NA|TRBJ2-5
TGCGCCAGCAGCTTGGCGGGGGCAAGAGGCCAAGAGACCCAGTACTTC
CASSLAGARGQETQYF
>few|TRBV19|TRBD1|TRBJ1-1
TGTGCCAGTAGCCAGGGGGTGATAACTGAAGCTTTCTTT
CASSQGVITEAFF
>once|TRBV2|NA|TRBJ1-4
TGTGCCAGCAGTGAAAGGGGACATAATGAAAAACTGTTTTTT
CASSERGHNEKLFF
>many|TRBV29-1|NA|TRBJ1-4
TGCAGCGTTGACGGGGGGGAAAAACTGTTTTTT
CSVDGGEKLFF
>many|TRBV7-2|NA|TRBJ1-2
TGTGCCAGCAGCTTAGCCAGGGGACATGGCTACACCTTC
CASSLARGHGYTF
>NA|TRBV6-1|TRBD1|TRBJ1-2
TGTGCCAGCAGTGCCTGGACAGGGGGCTTTGGCTACACCTTC
CASSAWTGGFGYTF
>NA|TRBV29-1|NA|TRBJ2-5
TGCAGCGTCGTCGACCCGGTCCAGTACTTC
CSVVDPVQYF
>once|TRBV10-3|NA|TRBJ2-2
TGTGCCATCAGTGGCAAAGCCGGGGAGCCGTTTTTT
CAISGKAGEPFF
>many|TRBV7-9|NA|TRBJ2-6
TGTGCCAGCAGCTTTACATCGGGGGCCAACGTCCTGACTTTC
CASSFTSGANVLTF
>NA|TRBV28|NA|TRBJ1-4
TGTGCCAGCAGTCTCCTGCTTGAACAGGGAGATGAGGAAAAACTGTTTTTT
CASSLLLEQGDEEKLFF
>many|TRBV12-3/TRBV12-4|NA|TRBJ1-2
TGTGCCAGCAATGCCAGGTGGGATGGCTACACCTTC
CASNARWDGYTF
>few|TRBV7-7|NA|TRBJ2-7
TGTGCTAGCAGCACGGGACACAACTACGAGCAGTACTTC
CASSTGHNYEQYF
>NA|TRBV28|TRBD1|TRBJ2-2
TGTGCCAGCAGCACCCCGTGGACAGGGAGCACCGGGGAGCTGTTTTTT
CASSTPWTGSTGELFF
>NA|TRBV5-1|NA|TRBJ1-5
TGCGCCAGCAGTACAGGGATTGGCAGTCAGCCCCAGCATTTT
CASSTGIGSQPQHF
>few|TRBV24-1|NA|TRBJ1-5
TGTGCCACCAGTGGCCAAGGAGAAAATCAGCCCCAGCATTTT
CATSGQGENQPQHF
>NA|TRBV5-1|NA|TRBJ2-1
TGCGCCAGCAGCTTGGCCGGCAGGAGCTCCTACAATGAGCAGTTCTTC
CASSLAGRSSYNEQFF
>NA|TRBV19|NA|TRBJ2-1
TGTGCCAGTAGTTATTGGGCGGAGGATGAGCAGTTCTTC
CASSYWAEDEQFF
>once|TRBV10-3|NA|TRBJ2-7
TGTGCCATCAGTGATCGGGCCCTCTCCTACGAGCAGTACTTC
CAISDRALSYEQYF
>NA|TRBV20-1|NA|TRBJ2-7
TGCAGTGCTCCTGGCTCCGATTCCTACGAGCAGTACTTC
CSAPGSDSYEQYF
>NA|TRBV12-3/TRBV12-4|NA|TRBJ2-7
TGTGCCAGCACCCACGGGGTCGAGCAGTACTTC
CASTHGVEQYF
>NA|TRBV10-3|TRBD1|TRBJ1-4
TGTGCCATCAGGATACTACAGGGGGCAGGTGAAAAACTGTTTTTT
CAIRILQGAGEKLFF
>NA|TRBV29-1|NA|TRBJ1-3
TGCAGCGTTCGGAGGCCCGGAAACACCATATATTTT
CSVRRPGNTIYF
>NA|TRBV7-2|NA|TRBJ2-7
TGTGCCAGCAGCCCCCGAGTAGCCTCCTACGAGCAGTACTTC
CASSPRVASYEQYF
>NA|TRBV19|NA|TRBJ2-5
TGTGCCAGTAGTATAGGAGGCGGAAGCGGCGAGGAGACCCAGTACTTC
CASSIGGGSGEETQYF
>NA|TRBV9|TRBD1|TRBJ2-6
TGTGCCAGCAGCCGGACAGGGAGGCTAACTGGGGCCAACGTCCTGACTTTC
CASSRTGRLTGANVLTF
>NA|TRBV20-1|TRBD1|TRBJ1-1
TGCAGTGCTAGGCCCCAGACAGGGGCGGGTACTGAAGCTTTCTTT
CSARPQTGAGTEAFF
>NA|TRBV12-3/TRBV12-4|NA|TRBJ2-7
TGTGCCAGCAGTTTAGCGTGGGCGTCCTACGAGCAGTACTTC
CASSLAWASYEQYF
>NA|TRBV11-2|NA|TRBJ1-2
TGTGCCAGCAGCTTAGCCGGGACACAACCTCCTCAAAGCCCCTATGGCTACACCTTC
CASSLAGTQPPQSPYGYTF